The 21 T cell receptor beta chains listed next were all sequenced from one sample in a study of blood T cell repertoires in COVID-19. Assay: immunoSEQ multiplex PCR; the TCRdb copy retains only in-frame clones and omits some. The sample contains about 45,000 clones, roughly 80% of which appear only once. The sample was peripheral blood. These receptors were taken from a human donor in a cohort sampled during active COVID-19.

V usage is TRBV5-5 and J usage is TRBJ1-3; TRBD1 matches 9 bases. The junction had 13 bases not matched to a gene; V was cut back by 2 bases and J by 4 bases. Germline lookup yields CDR1 SGHKS and CDR2 YYEKEE (reference sequence). The CDR3 length is 18 residues. CDR3 in amino acids: CASSLVGTGGLRGNTIYF. DNA for the CDR3: TGTGCCAGCAGCTTAGTGGGTACAGGGGGCCTTCGGGGAAACACCATATATTTT.

This chain connects TRBV7-3 to TRBJ2-1, with 12 positions matching TRBD2. The CDR3 has 18 residues. Germline CDR1 is SGHTA and CDR2 is FQGTGA. With 5 bases clipped from V and 0 bases from J, the junction kept 8 bases outside the gene matches. The CDR3 reads CASSRPTSGGTSYNEQFF. The CDR3, as DNA: TGTGCCAGCAGCCGTCCTACTAGCGGGGGGACCTCCTACAATGAGCAGTTCTTC.

V is TRBV24-1 and J is TRBJ2-3; possible D gene TRBD1, 6 bases. V was pared by 3 bases and J by 4 bases, with 10 bases between. The CDR3 is 14 residues long. CDR1 is KGHDR and CDR2 is SFDVKD in the germline V gene. The CDR3 nucleotides are TGTGCCACCAGTGATCCAGGGGCGGCAGATACGCAGTATTTT. Protein: CATSDPGAADTQYF.

The chain links TRBV6-5 to TRBJ2-2, with D uncertain. Germline CDR1 MNHEY, CDR2 SVGAGI. This CDR3 has 13 residues. The V end was cut by 10 bases, the J end by 2 bases, with 11 bases between. CDR3 in DNA: TGTGCCATCCTATACAGTAACACCGGGGAGCTGTTTTTT. It translates to CAILYSNTGELFF.

The J gene is TRBJ2-1, the V gene TRBV11-3; TRBD2 is a possible D gene (5 bases). The germline gives CDR1 SGHNT, CDR2 YENEEA. Trimming took off 4 bases at V and 6 bases at J, with 7 bases between the two ends. The CDR3 contains 12 residues. CDR3 bases: TGTGCCAGCAGCTCTGAGGGCAATGAGCAGTTCTTC. Translating it yields CASSSEGNEQFF. Looking up the rest from reference TRBV11-3 and TRBJ2-1 gives the full variable domain: EAGVVQSPRYKIIEKKQPVAFWCNPISGHNTLYWYLQNLGQGPELLIRYENEEAVDDSQLPKDRFSAERLKGVDSTLKIQPAELGDSAVYLCASSSEGNEQFFGPGTRLTVL.

In its sample, this clone was seen once. The chain has TRBV19 and TRBJ1-2; 8 positions match TRBD1. Losses at the gene ends were 6 bases for V and 8 bases for J; bases not matched to a gene: 11. The germline gives CDR1 LNHDA, CDR2 SQIVND (reference sequence). The CDR3 runs 14 residues. The CDR3 spells CASRQRQGSGGYTF. The CDR3 bases are TGTGCCAGTAGACAAAGACAGGGGTCCGGGGGCTACACCTTC.

In its sample, this clone was seen once. The chain carries TRBV18 and TRBJ2-6, with 7 bases fitting TRBD1. After removal of 3 bases from V and 4 bases from J, the junction contained 3 bases not matched to a gene. The CDR3 extends over 15 amino acids. Germline CDR1 and CDR2: KGHSH and LQKENI. The CDR3 DNA is TGTGCCAGCTCACCGACAGGGCCCGGGGCCAACGTCCTGACTTTC. Translation gives CASSPTGPGANVLTF.

The chain has TRBV19 and TRBJ1-1; no clear D gene. The CDR3 is made up of 15 amino acids. Germline assignment: CDR1 LNHDA and CDR2 SQIVND (reference sequence). The V and J ends lost 5 bases and 0 bases respectively, with 13 bases between them. The CDR3 DNA sequence: TGTGCCAGTAGTTCCCTAGGCGCTATGAACACTGAAGCTTTCTTT. As protein: CASSSLGAMNTEAFF.

The rearrangement joins TRBV9 to TRBJ2-1; TRBD2 agrees at 8 bases. The length of the CDR3 is 16 residues. The trim removed 0 bases at V and 7 bases at J, leaving 9 bases unmatched. Germline CDR1 and CDR2: SGDLS and YYNGEE. Here the CDR3 reads CASSVAGPAGVNEQFF. In nucleotides, the CDR3 is TGTGCCAGCAGCGTAGCCGGTCCAGCGGGAGTAAATGAGCAGTTCTTC.

The chain links TRBV6-1 to TRBJ1-1; 8 nucleotides line up with TRBD1. The CDR3 totals 12 residues. Unmatched junction bases numbered 0, after V lost 1 base and J lost 8 bases. Germline assignment: CDR1 MNHNS and CDR2 SASEGT. DNA for the CDR3: TGTGCCAGCAGTGAAGGACAGGGGGAAGCTTTCTTT. Translating gives CASSEGQGEAFF.

V and J are TRBV5-6 and TRBJ2-7; D possibly corresponds to TRBD1 (5 bases). Trimming left V 7 bases short and J 2 bases short, with 25 bases between. This CDR3 is built from 17 residues. The germline gives CDR1 SGHDT, CDR2 YYEEEE. CDR3 bases: TGTGCCAGCCGTCCCCTGTTTACAGGTAACACCCCCTACGAGCAGTACTTC. Encoded protein: CASRPLFTGNTPYEQYF. Combining the CDR3 with reference TRBV5-6 and TRBJ2-7 gives the whole variable domain DAGVTQSPTHLIKTRGQQVTLRCSPKSGHDTVSWYQQALGQGPQFIFQYYEEEERQRGNFPDRFSGHQFPNYSSELNVNALLLGDSALYLCASRPLFTGNTPYEQYFGPGTRLTVT.

The V call is TRBV19, the J call TRBJ1-2, with 12 bases lining up with TRBD1. CDR3 length: 14 amino acids. The germline CDR1 and CDR2 sequences are LNHDA and SQIVND (reference sequence). V shed 5 bases, J shed 8 bases, and the junction held 6 bases outside the gene matches. CDR3 residues: CASSSGQGAGGYTF. In nucleotides, the CDR3 is TGTGCCAGTAGTTCGGGACAGGGGGCCGGAGGCTACACCTTC.

This sequence joins TRBV18 and TRBJ2-2; the D gene is possibly TRBD1 (6 bases). Germline V gene data show CDR1 as KGHSH and CDR2 as LQKENI. This CDR3 region has 16 residues. The ends were cut back, 2 bases at V and 0 bases at J, with 10 bases in the middle. Here the CDR3 DNA reads TGTGCCAGCTCACCATTCGGGACAACGAACACCGGGGAGCTGTTTTTT. Protein product: CASSPFGTTNTGELFF.

The rearrangement joins TRBV19 to TRBJ1-4; 8 bases agree with TRBD1. Germline CDR1 and CDR2: LNHDA and SQIVND (reference sequence). V lost 6 bases to trimming and J lost 8 bases; unmatched junction nucleotides: 8. The CDR3 runs 14 residues. The CDR3 reads CASRRGQEQEKLFF. The CDR3 coding sequence is TGTGCCAGTAGAAGGGGACAGGAACAGGAAAAACTGTTTTTT.

This chain joins TRBV10-2 and TRBJ2-7; 9 nucleotides agree with TRBD2. V gave up 3 bases and J gave up 3 bases; unmatched junction bases: 6. Looked up from germline, CDR1 is WSHSY and CDR2 is SAAADI. The CDR3 covers 15 residues. CDR3 bases: TGCGCCAGCAGTGATCGTAGCGGGAGTATCTACGAGCAGTACTTC. Its protein product is CASSDRSGSIYEQYF.

In its sample, this clone was seen a few times. The J gene is TRBJ2-1, the V gene TRBV7-9; 8 bases are shared with TRBD2. The CDR3 loop spans 15 amino acids. Germline CDR1 reads SEHNR; CDR2 reads FQNEAQ (reference sequence). V trimming: 6 bases; J trimming: 7 bases; junction bases outside the gene matches: 11. Here the CDR3 DNA reads TGTGCCAGCAGGAGGTCCAGCGGGAGTCTAAATGAGCAGTTCTTC. Amino acid sequence: CASRRSSGSLNEQFF.

The CDR3 DNA is TGTGCCAGCAGTGTAGCGGGGGGCACCGGGGAGCTGTTTTTT. Protein: CASSVAGGTGELFF. This chain links TRBV25-1 with TRBJ2-2; 10 bases fit TRBD2. Germline-derived CDR1 and CDR2 are MGHDK and SYGVNS. The V and J ends lost 4 bases and 4 bases, in that order; junction bases with no gene match: 0. The CDR3 sequence is 14 residues long.

V usage is TRBV3-1 (or the pseudogene TRBV3-2) and J usage is TRBJ2-1; D remains unclear. V shed 0 bases and J shed 3 bases, with 15 bases lying between them. Per germline, CDR1 LGHDT and CDR2 YNNKEL (reference sequence). The CDR3 loop spans 17 amino acids. The CDR3 nucleotides read TGTGCCAGCAGCCAAGATCCCCGGTCCCCTCTCTACAATGAGCAGTTCTTC. As protein: CASSQDPRSPLYNEQFF.

The chain recombines TRBV15 with TRBJ2-5, with 8 bases lining up with TRBD2. From germline, CDR1 is LNHNV and CDR2 YYDKDF (reference sequence). V shed 0 bases and J 1 base; nucleotides not matched to a gene: 4. CDR3 length: 16 residues. The CDR3 region is CATSRDGGEGQETQYF. CDR3 in DNA: TGTGCCACCAGCAGAGACGGGGGGGAGGGCCAAGAGACCCAGTACTTC.

The chain combines TRBV19 with TRBJ2-3, with 9 positions matching TRBD2. The V gene's germline CDR1 is LNHDA and CDR2 SQIVND (reference sequence). The CDR3 contains 15 residues. V was clipped by 5 bases and J by 1 base; unmatched bases: 4. CDR3 protein: CASSPIAGGTDTQYF. The CDR3 DNA is TGTGCCAGTAGTCCAATAGCGGGAGGCACAGATACGCAGTATTTT.

CDR3 in amino acids: CASSQVNSADIQYF. The DNA for the CDR3 is TGTGCCAGCAGCCAAGTTAATAGCGCAGACATTCAGTACTTC. The J gene is TRBJ2-4, the V gene TRBV3-1 (or the pseudogene TRBV3-2); the D gene is possibly TRBD2 (5 bases). V lost 1 base and J lost 8, with 12 bases in between. From germline, CDR1 is LGHDT and CDR2 YNNKEL (reference sequence). The CDR3 consists of 14 residues.